The 20 T cell receptor beta chains listed next were all sequenced from one sample in a study of graft-versus-host responses after intestinal transplantation. Clones were read by immunoSEQ multiplex PCR, and TCRdb kept only the in-frame ones, dropping some. The sample shows 25,000 to 30,000 clones, over 85% of them seen only once. This specimen was PBMCs, taken 18 days after transplant. Receptors were obtained from a human patient who received an intestinal transplant, so some T cells may come from the graft donor.

This chain connects TRBV7-9 to TRBJ1-3; D not resolved. V was cut by 4 bases and J by 2 bases, with 12 bases left in between. CDR1 is SEHNR and CDR2 is FQNEAQ in the germline V gene (reference sequence). The CDR3 contains 15 residues. The CDR3 region is CASSSPRSAGNTIYF. The CDR3 nucleotides read TGTGCCAGCAGCTCCCCCCGGAGCGCTGGAAACACCATATATTTT. The full variable domain, in which reference TRBV7-9 and TRBJ1-3 provide the parts outside the CDR3, is DTGVSQNPRHKITKRGQNVTFRCDPISEHNRLYWYRQTLGQGPEFLTYFQNEAQLEKSRLLSDRFSAERPKGSFSTLEIQRTEQGDSAMYLCASSSPRSAGNTIYFGEGSWLTVV.

The chain employs TRBV15 and TRBJ2-1; 13 bases map to TRBD2. The germline CDR1 and CDR2 sequences are LNHNV and YYDKDF (reference sequence). V lost 1 base, J lost 8 bases, and 8 bases stayed unmatched. The CDR3 runs to 17 residues. CDR3 loop: CATSRGRTSGGAHEQFF. In nucleotides, the CDR3 is TGTGCCACCAGCAGAGGAAGAACTAGCGGGGGGGCCCATGAGCAGTTCTTC.

The chain combines TRBV5-4 with TRBJ1-2, with D perhaps TRBD1 (6 bases). The V and J ends lost 1 base and 6 bases respectively, with 22 bases between them. The germline CDR1 and CDR2 sequences are SGHNT and YYREEE (reference sequence). The CDR3 has 17 amino acids. CDR3: CASSLKGGMGIVDGYTF. The CDR3 nucleotides read TGTGCCAGCAGCTTGAAAGGGGGAATGGGGATAGTGGATGGCTACACCTTC.

V gene TRBV27 combines with J gene TRBJ2-1; the D gene is possibly TRBD2 (6 bases). Trimming shortened V by 2 bases and J by 14 bases, and 16 bases separated the two germline ends. This CDR3 region has 13 residues. CDR1 MNHEY and CDR2 SMNVEV come from the germline V gene (reference sequence). CDR3 region: CASSLSPGGLEFF. CDR3 DNA: TGTGCCAGCAGTTTAAGCCCTGGGGGGTTAGAGTTCTTC.

The gene calls are TRBV10-1 and TRBJ2-1; the match to TRBD2 covers 12 bases. The CDR3 extends over 15 amino acids. CDR1 and CDR2 (germline): WNHNN, SYGVQD (reference sequence). J lost 10 bases, V lost 2 bases, and 6 bases had no gene match. CDR3 in amino acids: CASSESLLAGGEQFF. DNA of the CDR3: TGCGCCAGCAGTGAGAGCCTACTAGCGGGAGGAGAGCAGTTCTTC.

V gene TRBV6-5 combines with J gene TRBJ1-6, with D possibly TRBD1 on 5 matching bases. The CDR3 extends over 16 amino acids. The V end was cut by 2 bases, the J end by 0 bases, with 8 bases between. The germline V gene has CDR1 MNHEY and CDR2 SVGAGI. CDR3 coding DNA: TGTGCCAGCAGTTACCGACAGAGCTCCTATAATTCACCCCTCCACTTT. Translated, it gives CASSYRQSSYNSPLHF.

A single count supports this clone. This chain joins TRBV4-1 and TRBJ2-7; 9 bases align to TRBD2. Germline CDR1 MGHRA, CDR2 YSYEKL. The V and J ends lost 0 bases and 7 bases, in that order; junction bases with no gene match: 10. This CDR3 is 16 amino acids long. CDR3 loop: CASSQDSGGGANEQYF. Here the CDR3 DNA reads TGCGCCAGCAGCCAAGATTCTGGCGGGGGGGCGAATGAGCAGTACTTC.

The gene calls are TRBV12-5 and TRBJ2-7; D possibly corresponds to TRBD2 (5 bases). Germline V gene lookup returns CDR1 LGHNT and CDR2 FRNRAP. This CDR3 is built from 14 residues. Trimming took 2 bases from V and 4 from J, leaving 12 bases between them. The CDR3 DNA follows: TGTGCTAGTGGTTTGTTAGGACGAGGGTACGAGCAGTACTTC. Protein product: CASGLLGRGYEQYF. The full variable domain, with the rest looked up from reference TRBV12-5 and TRBJ2-7, is DARVTQTPRHKVTEMGQEVTMRCQPILGHNTVFWYRQTMMQGLELLAYFRNRAPLDDSGMPKDRFSAEMPDATLATLKIQPSEPRDSAVYFCASGLLGRGYEQYFGPGTRLTVT.

The rearrangement joins TRBV7-8 to TRBJ2-7, with 7 bases fitting TRBD1. The V segment lost 1 base and the J segment 3 bases; nucleotides outside the gene matches: 3. This CDR3 is built from 14 residues. Germline CDR1 is SGHVS and CDR2 is FQNEAQ. CDR3 bases: TGTGCCAGCAGCTTAGGGCCAGGGGGCTACGAGCAGTACTTC. Translating it yields CASSLGPGGYEQYF.

V is TRBV5-6 and J is TRBJ2-5, with no clear D. V gave up 4 bases and J gave up 1 base, with 2 bases separating them. Germline CDR1 reads SGHDT; CDR2 reads YYEEEE. The CDR3 runs to 11 residues. This CDR3 reads CASSIQETQYF. For the CDR3, the DNA is TGTGCCAGCAGCATCCAAGAGACCCAGTACTTC.

The chain is built from TRBV7-8 and TRBJ2-5; perhaps TRBD1 as D (5 bases). Germline assignment: CDR1 SGHVS and CDR2 FQNEAQ. The CDR3 covers 14 residues. Between the trimmed V and J ends, which lost 4 bases and 1 base, there was a span of 10 bases. The CDR3: CASSSSTVQETQYF. Here the CDR3 DNA reads TGTGCCAGCAGCTCCTCGACAGTCCAAGAGACCCAGTACTTC.

The genes are TRBV4-2 and TRBJ1-6; 8 bases align to TRBD1. Trimming at V came to 2 bases and at J to 15 bases, leaving 12 bases not matched to a gene. Germline loops: CDR1 LGHNA, CDR2 YNFKEQ. The CDR3 extends over 15 amino acids. For the CDR3, the DNA is TGTGCCAGCAGCCAACCGGGACAGGACCCAAAACGCCTCCACTTT. Amino acids: CASSQPGQDPKRLHF.

The rearrangement uses TRBV4-1 and TRBJ1-2; 7 bases match TRBD1. V lost 2 bases and J lost 4; bases outside the gene matches: 10. Germline lookup yields CDR1 MGHRA and CDR2 YSYEKL. The CDR3 runs 16 residues. CDR3 residues: CASSQPTVDRTYGYTF. The CDR3 DNA is TGCGCCAGCAGCCAACCCACCGTGGACAGGACCTATGGCTACACCTTC.

The chain joins TRBV7-8 to TRBJ2-7; D is possibly TRBD1 or TRBD2 (5 bases each). This CDR3 region has 17 residues. V lost 2 bases and J lost 2, with 19 bases in between. Germline values: CDR1 SGHVS, CDR2 FQNEAQ. The CDR3 is CASSLTPPGPTPYEQYF. CDR3 DNA sequence: TGTGCCAGCAGCTTAACCCCCCCGGGACCGACCCCCTACGAGCAGTACTTC. Looking up the rest from reference TRBV7-8 and TRBJ2-7 gives the full variable domain: GAGVSQSPRYKVAKRGQDVALRCDPISGHVSLFWYQQALGQGPEFLTYFQNEAQLDKSGLPSDRFFAERPEGSVSTLKIQRTQQEDSAVYLCASSLTPPGPTPYEQYFGPGTRLTVT.

This sequence joins TRBV5-6 and TRBJ1-2, with 8 nucleotides matching TRBD1. Germline loops: CDR1 SGHDT, CDR2 YYEEEE. This CDR3 is built from 13 residues. J lost 4 bases, V lost 4 bases, and 3 bases had no gene match. The CDR3: CASSKGQAYGYTF. CDR3 nucleotides: TGTGCCAGCAGCAAGGGACAGGCCTATGGCTACACCTTC.

The chain recombines TRBV6-5 with TRBJ1-5; weak D call: TRBD1 (6 bases). V lost 5 bases to trimming and J lost 1 base, with 9 bases between them. The germline gives CDR1 MNHEY, CDR2 SVGAGI. This CDR3 contains 14 residues. CDR3 in DNA: TGTGCCAGCAGTCGTCAGGGGAGCAATCAGCCCCAGCATTTT. Its protein is CASSRQGSNQPQHF.

The chain joins TRBV7-8 to TRBJ1-1; D is unclear. Trimming took 6 bases from V and 1 from J, leaving 9 bases between them. Germline CDR1 is SGHVS and CDR2 is FQNEAQ. The CDR3 loop spans 13 amino acids. CDR3 loop: CASRPVSNTEAFF. CDR3 DNA sequence: TGTGCCAGCAGACCGGTGTCGAACACTGAAGCTTTCTTT.

CDR3 sequence reads: CASQLGFRNTEAFF. The DNA for the CDR3 is TGCGCCAGCCAGCTTGGTTTCAGGAACACTGAAGCTTTCTTT. The rearrangement links TRBV5-1 to TRBJ1-1; D is unclear. Trimming stripped 7 bases from V and 1 base from J, with 14 bases between. Germline V CDR1 and CDR2: SGHRS, YFSETQ. The CDR3 is 14 amino acids.

The CDR3 region has the DNA TGTGCCAGCAGCTTATTAGGGGACACTGAAGCTTTCTTT. This codes for CASSLLGDTEAFF. The chain employs TRBV7-9 and TRBJ1-1, with D possibly being TRBD1 (5 bases). Germline lookup yields CDR1 SEHNR and CDR2 FQNEAQ (reference sequence). The CDR3 sequence is 13 residues long. V lost 2 bases to trimming and J lost 3 bases, with 7 bases between them.

The chain has TRBV5-8 and TRBJ2-7; possible D gene TRBD1, 5 bases. The CDR3 is 14 amino acids. V was shortened by 0 bases and J by 3 bases, with 10 bases between the two germline ends. CDR1 and CDR2 from the germline V gene are SGHTS and YDEGEE. The CDR3 DNA reads as TGTGCCAGCAGCTTGGCAGGGCTTAACTACGAGCAGTACTTC. Protein sequence: CASSLAGLNYEQYF.